Below, 24 T cell receptor beta chains from the same sample are listed, as sequenced in a study of blood T cell repertoires in COVID-19. Only in-frame clones appear in the TCRdb table, and some are missing; sequencing was by immunoSEQ multiplex PCR. The sample yields under 200,000 clones, about four fifths seen once. The sample consisted of peripheral blood. Receptors originate from an older woman with COVID-19, enrolled during active disease.

This chain uses TRBV27 with TRBJ2-7; 9 nucleotides line up with TRBD1. The germline V gene has CDR1 MNHEY and CDR2 SMNVEV (reference sequence). The CDR3 consists of 14 residues. V dropped 4 bases and J dropped 6; count of bases not matched to a gene: 7. The CDR3 sequence is CASSSRDRESEQYF. The CDR3, as DNA: TGTGCCAGCAGTTCCCGGGACAGGGAATCCGAGCAGTACTTC.

The V gene is TRBV19, the J gene TRBJ1-5; 9 nucleotides match TRBD1. There are 15 residues in the CDR3. The V gene end was trimmed by 5 bases and the J gene end by 6 bases; junction bases not matched to a gene: 8. Germline V lookup: CDR1 LNHDA, CDR2 SQIVND (reference sequence). Here the CDR3 reads CASSQQGATGQPQHF. The CDR3, as DNA: TGTGCCAGTAGTCAACAGGGGGCTACGGGTCAGCCCCAGCATTTT. The whole variable domain, filled in from reference TRBV19 and TRBJ1-5, reads DGGITQSPKYLFRKEGQNVTLSCEQNLNHDAMYWYRQDPGQGLRLIYYSQIVNDFQKGDIAEGYSVSREKKESFPLTVTSAQKNPTAFYLCASSQQGATGQPQHFGDGTRLSIL.

The chain links TRBV12-3 or TRBV12-4 to TRBJ1-2; tentative D call: TRBD1 (6 bases). The length of the CDR3 is 13 residues. Between the trimmed V and J ends, which lost 7 bases and 8 bases, there was a span of 17 bases. The DNA for the CDR3 is TGTGCCAGCACCAAAGACAGGATGCGCGGCTACACCTTC. Residues: CASTKDRMRGYTF.

The rearrangement joins TRBV10-3 to TRBJ2-1; 10 bases match TRBD1. Trimming at V came to 5 bases and at J to 7 bases, leaving 5 bases not matched to a gene. CDR1 and CDR2 (germline): ENHRY, SYGVKD. The CDR3 loop spans 14 amino acids. The CDR3, as DNA: TGTGCCATCAGTACGGGACAGGGGCAGAATGAGCAGTTCTTC. Its translation is CAISTGQGQNEQFF.

CDR3 DNA sequence: TGTGCCAGCAGCCAATTGCCCGGGACAGGGGGGTATGGCTACACCTTC. Its protein product is CASSQLPGTGGYGYTF. This rearrangement joins TRBV16 to TRBJ1-2; 11 bases line up with TRBD1. The CDR3 has 16 amino acids. V lost 1 base and J lost 5; bases outside the gene matches: 6. The germline CDR1 and CDR2 sequences are KGHSY and FQNENV.

The chain couples TRBV7-3 to TRBJ1-2, with 7 bases identical to TRBD1. The CDR3 covers 13 residues. The germline gives CDR1 SGHTA, CDR2 FQGTGA. V gave up 2 bases and J gave up 10 bases; unmatched junction bases: 7. CDR3 in DNA: TGTGCCAGCAGCTTAGGATCCGGGACAGCCTACACCTTC. Its protein product is CASSLGSGTAYTF. Combining the CDR3 with reference TRBV7-3 and TRBJ1-2 gives the whole variable domain GAGVSQTPSNKVTEKGKYVELRCDPISGHTALYWYRQSLGQGPEFLIYFQGTGAADDSGLPNDRFFAVRPEGSVSTLKIQRTERGDSAVYLCASSLGSGTAYTFGSGTRLTVV.

This chain connects TRBV6-2 or TRBV6-3 to TRBJ2-6; no clear D. Germline lookup yields CDR1 MNHEY and CDR2 SVGEGT. Trimming took off 2 bases at V and 0 bases at J, with 5 bases between the two ends. The CDR3 loop spans 15 amino acids. In DNA, the CDR3 is TGTGCCAGCAGTTACCTTAGCTCTGGGGCCAACGTCCTGACTTTC. Its translation: CASSYLSSGANVLTF.

V is TRBV15 and J is TRBJ2-5, with D tentatively TRBD2 (6 bases). Deletions cut 1 base from V and 5 bases from J, with 8 bases between. CDR1 is LNHNV, CDR2 YYDKDF, per germline (reference sequence). CDR3 size: 13 residues. CDR3 bases: TGTGCCACCAGCAGAGTAGGGAGGGAGACCCAGTACTTC. Residues: CATSRVGRETQYF.

The chain joins TRBV30 to TRBJ1-5; a possible D gene is TRBD1 (6 bases). This CDR3 has 14 residues. Trimming removed 0 bases from V and 3 bases from J, with 9 bases in between. Germline CDR1 is GTSNPN and CDR2 is SVGIG (reference sequence). The CDR3 DNA follows: TGTGCCTGGAGTGTACAGGGAGCCAATCAGCCCCAGCATTTT. Translating gives CAWSVQGANQPQHF.

This clone has just one count. The chain is built from TRBV18 and TRBJ2-1, with 8 bases lining up with TRBD1. CDR1 and CDR2 (germline): KGHSH, LQKENI. V trimming: 1 base; J trimming: 8 bases; junction bases outside the gene matches: 10. The CDR3 loop spans 16 amino acids. The CDR3 nucleotides read TGTGCCAGCTCACCACGGGTCCCCCAGGGGGCCGATGAGCAGTTCTTC. Encoded protein: CASSPRVPQGADEQFF.

DNA for the CDR3: TGTGCCAGCAGCTTCGGCTCTGGAAACACCATATATTTT. Translation gives CASSFGSGNTIYF. The J gene is TRBJ1-3, the V gene TRBV7-9; D gene unclear. The CDR3 totals 13 residues. Germline CDR1 is SEHNR and CDR2 is FQNEAQ (reference sequence). The V end was cut by 3 bases, the J end by 0 bases, with 3 bases between.

The chain recombines TRBV18 with TRBJ1-6; 8 bases map to TRBD1. CDR3 length: 16 amino acids. Germline CDR1 and CDR2: KGHSH and LQKENI. V lost 4 bases, J lost 7 bases, and 9 bases stayed unmatched. CDR3 sequence: CASSLTGAGANSPLHF. CDR3 nucleotides: TGTGCCAGCTCACTGACAGGGGCTGGGGCCAATTCACCCCTCCACTTT.

The V call is TRBV19, the J call TRBJ1-5; 9 bases fit TRBD1. The V and J ends lost 2 bases and 6 bases, in that order; junction bases with no gene match: 2. Germline CDR1 reads LNHDA; CDR2 reads SQIVND (reference sequence). CDR3 size: 14 residues. This CDR3 is CASSITGGGQPQHF. CDR3 DNA: TGTGCCAGTAGTATAACAGGGGGCGGTCAGCCCCAGCATTTT.

CDR3 sequence reads: CASSLDRVYEQFF. CDR3 DNA: TGCGCCAGCAGCTTGGACAGGGTCTATGAGCAGTTCTTC. V usage is TRBV5-1 and J usage is TRBJ2-1; D is possibly TRBD1 (6 bases). Germline V gene sequence: CDR1 SGHRS, CDR2 YFSETQ. V was shortened by 0 bases and J by 8 bases, with 9 bases between the two germline ends. The CDR3 length is 13 residues.

This chain joins TRBV5-5 and TRBJ1-2; possibly TRBD1 for D (6 bases). CDR3 length equals 15 residues. CDR1 and CDR2 (germline): SGHKS, YYEKEE (reference sequence). Trimming shortened V by 0 bases and J by 4 bases, and 13 bases separated the two germline ends. This chain's CDR3 is CASSLAQGGAYGYTF. In DNA form, the CDR3 reads TGTGCCAGCAGCTTGGCCCAAGGGGGTGCCTATGGCTACACCTTC.

This clone was found once. The rearrangement uses TRBV28 and TRBJ2-1, with 10 bases fitting TRBD2. Germline assignment: CDR1 MDHEN and CDR2 SYDVKM. With V trimmed by 4 bases and J by 5 bases, 5 bases remained unmatched. This CDR3 has 15 amino acids. The CDR3 region has the DNA TGTGCCAGCAGTTCAGCGGGAGGGCTCCACAATGAGCAGTTCTTC. This encodes CASSSAGGLHNEQFF.

The rearrangement joins TRBV7-9 to TRBJ1-4; tentatively, D is TRBD1 (6 bases). The V gene's germline CDR1 is SEHNR and CDR2 FQNEAQ (reference sequence). Trimming left V 5 bases short and J 6 bases short, with 19 bases between. The CDR3 totals 16 residues. The CDR3 loop reads CASSPYGGRLYEKLFF. The CDR3 DNA follows: TGTGCCAGCAGCCCTTACGGGGGGCGCTTATATGAAAAACTGTTTTTT. Complete variable domain (other parts from reference TRBV7-9 and TRBJ1-4): DTGVSQNPRHKITKRGQNVTFRCDPISEHNRLYWYRQTLGQGPEFLTYFQNEAQLEKSRLLSDRFSAERPKGSFSTLEIQRTEQGDSAMYLCASSPYGGRLYEKLFFGSGTQLSVL.

This chain connects TRBV11-2 to TRBJ2-3; tentative D call: TRBD1 (6 bases). The V gene's germline CDR1 is SGHAT and CDR2 FQNNGV. There are 15 residues in the CDR3. V lost 4 bases and J 6 bases, leaving 17 bases between the germline ends. Written as DNA, the CDR3 is TGTGCCAGCAGCTCGATCGCCGGGACACTGGATACGCAGTATTTT. Protein product: CASSSIAGTLDTQYF.

This chain connects TRBV7-2 to TRBJ2-1; D might be TRBD1 (6 bases). Germline V gene sequence: CDR1 SGHTA, CDR2 FQGNSA. This CDR3 contains 13 residues. V lost 6 bases and J lost 9, with 15 bases in between. CDR3 nucleotides: TGTGCCAGCAGACACATACGCAGGGGTGAGCAGTTCTTC. Amino acids: CASRHIRRGEQFF.

The rearrangement links TRBV4-1 to TRBJ2-1; 9 nucleotides match TRBD2. The junction had 12 bases not matched to a gene; V was cut back by 7 bases and J by 8 bases. CDR1 and CDR2 (germline): MGHRA, YSYEKL. This CDR3 comprises 15 residues. The CDR3 DNA follows: TGCGCCAGCACGCAGGGAGGCGGGGGGGCCGATGAGCAGTTCTTC. Translated: CASTQGGGGADEQFF.

V is TRBV28 and J is TRBJ1-3, with D maybe TRBD1 (5 bases). Germline lookup yields CDR1 MDHEN and CDR2 SYDVKM. Trimming took off 1 base at V and 0 bases at J, with 7 bases between the two ends. The CDR3 is 15 amino acids. The CDR3 bases are TGTGCCAGCAGTTTATCAGGGTCCTCTGGAAACACCATATATTTT. This codes for CASSLSGSSGNTIYF. The complete variable domain, with remaining parts taken from reference TRBV28 and TRBJ1-3, reads DVKVTQSSRYLVKRTGEKVFLECVQDMDHENMFWYRQDPGLGLRLIYFSYDVKMKEKGDIPEGYSVSREKKERFSLILESASTNQTSMYLCASSLSGSSGNTIYFGEGSWLTVV.

J is TRBJ2-1 and V is TRBV24-1; TRBD1 might be the D (6 bases). V lost 9 bases and J 7 bases, leaving 12 bases between the germline ends. Germline values: CDR1 KGHDR, CDR2 SFDVKD. CDR3 length: 12 amino acids. The CDR3 loop reads CATSGTLNEQFF. The CDR3 DNA reads as TGTGCCACCTCCGGGACATTAAATGAGCAGTTCTTC.

The CDR3 coding sequence is TGTGCCAGCAGCTTAGCGGCGGGGCGCACAGATACGCAGTATTTT. Encoded protein: CASSLAAGRTDTQYF. The chain couples TRBV11-2 to TRBJ2-3, with D tentatively TRBD2 (6 bases). Germline loops: CDR1 SGHAT, CDR2 FQNNGV. CDR3 size: 15 residues. V gave up 1 base and J gave up 1 base, with 9 bases separating them.

This chain connects TRBV3-1 (or the pseudogene TRBV3-2) to TRBJ2-3, with 7 nucleotides matching TRBD2. Germline trimming cut 1 base from V and 2 bases from J; bases unmatched to any gene: 9. The germline CDR1 and CDR2 sequences are LGHDT and YNNKEL (reference sequence). This CDR3 has 17 amino acids. As DNA, the CDR3 is TGTGCCAGCAGCCAAGTAAGAGGGAGGGCGTCCACAGATACGCAGTATTTT. Translating gives CASSQVRGRASTDTQYF.